This entry features one T cell receptor (beta chain) sequence. The source of the sample is a study of control samples from healthy donors and cancer patients. The data were produced by immunoSEQ multiplex PCR, yet TCRdb's version contains in-frame clones alone and is incomplete. The table records about 170,000 clones, roughly 93% of them present only once. V lost 2 bases to trimming and J lost 9 bases; unmatched junction nucleotides: 9. The CDR3 runs to 15 residues. In germline, CDR1 is MNHEY, CDR2 SVGEGT. This sequence was found in a woman in her sixties or seventies in good health. Sample: blood. This rearrangement joins TRBV6-2 or TRBV6-3 to TRBJ1-2; 10 bases are a match to TRBD1. The chain's CDR3 is CASSYPGTGEHRYTF. The CDR3 DNA reads TGTGCCAGCAGTTACCCCGGGACAGGGGAACACCGCTACACCTTC.